Below are 8 T cell receptor beta chains sequenced from a single sample in a study of immune cell composition in non-small cell lung cancer. Normal lung was sampled as far from the tumour as possible, at least 3 cm. Assay: immunoSEQ multiplex PCR; the TCRdb copy retains only in-frame clones and omits some. The sample includes about 1,500 clones, approximately 71% of them seen just once. Source material: non-adjacent lung tissue. These receptors originate from a human donor with non-small cell lung cancer.

The chain links TRBV19 to TRBJ2-7; 9 positions match TRBD1. Germline trimming cut 5 bases from V and 5 bases from J; bases unmatched to any gene: 7. The germline V gene encodes CDR1 LNHDA and CDR2 SQIVND (reference sequence). The CDR3 has 14 residues. CDR3 sequence: CASSPTWTGDEQYF. In DNA form, the CDR3 reads TGTGCCAGTAGTCCGACGTGGACAGGGGACGAGCAGTACTTC. Based on the CDR3 plus reference TRBV19 and TRBJ2-7, the full variable domain is DGGITQSPKYLFRKEGQNVTLSCEQNLNHDAMYWYRQDPGQGLRLIYYSQIVNDFQKGDIAEGYSVSREKKESFPLTVTSAQKNPTAFYLCASSPTWTGDEQYFGPGTRLTVT.

This chain uses TRBV6-5 with TRBJ1-5; TRBD1 might be the D (5 bases). The V gene's germline CDR1 is MNHEY and CDR2 SVGAGI. This CDR3 has 13 residues. V shed 4 bases and J shed 7 bases, with 11 bases lying between them. CDR3 nucleotide sequence: TGTGCCAGCAGTTCGTCACGGGGGCAGCCCCAGCATTTT. Amino acid sequence: CASSSSRGQPQHF.

The rearrangement links TRBV7-2 to TRBJ2-7; D unresolved. Trimming cost V 5 bases and J 7 bases, with 18 bases left between them. Looked up from germline, CDR1 is SGHTA and CDR2 is FQGNSA. The CDR3 extends over 14 amino acids. The CDR3: CASSPRLVSGEQYF. Here the CDR3 DNA reads TGTGCCAGCAGCCCCCGACTGGTCTCCGGAGAGCAGTACTTC.

The chain uses TRBV6-5 and TRBJ2-2; tentative D call: TRBD1 (5 bases). The V end was cut by 2 bases, the J end by 7 bases, with 11 bases between. The CDR3 is 14 residues long. CDR1 MNHEY and CDR2 SVGAGI come from the germline V gene. The CDR3 DNA is TGTGCCAGCAGTTACGGCCCAGGGTTCGGGGAGCTGTTTTTT. Its translation is CASSYGPGFGELFF.

The table lists this clone with a few counts. The V gene is TRBV6-4, the J gene TRBJ2-1; 7 bases agree with TRBD2. The CDR3 has 14 residues. The germline V gene has CDR1 MRHNA and CDR2 SNTAGT. The V gene end was trimmed by 5 bases and the J gene end by 9 bases; junction bases not matched to a gene: 10. DNA for the CDR3: TGTGCCAGCAGTTTCCAGCGGGATTATGGTGAGCAGTTCTTC. Residues: CASSFQRDYGEQFF.

The rearrangement joins TRBV27 to TRBJ1-1; D may be TRBD1 (5 bases). The length of the CDR3 is 14 residues. V was pared by 8 bases and J by 4 bases, with 17 bases between. Germline V gene data show CDR1 as MNHEY and CDR2 as SMNVEV (reference sequence). CDR3 sequence: CASSHGGRGTEAFF. For the CDR3, the DNA is TGTGCCAGCTCCCACGGGGGTCGGGGCACTGAAGCTTTCTTT.

This sequence joins TRBV5-1 and TRBJ2-3, with TRBD2 matching 10 bases. The ends lost 0 bases at V and 2 bases at J; junction bases unmatched: 6. The length of the CDR3 is 17 residues. Germline V gene sequence: CDR1 SGHRS, CDR2 YFSETQ. DNA for the CDR3: TGCGCCAGCAGCTTGGGGGTAGCGGGAGGCCTCACAGATACGCAGTATTTT. Encoded protein: CASSLGVAGGLTDTQYF.

The chain couples TRBV5-1 to TRBJ1-6; 7 positions match TRBD1. Germline trimming cut 0 bases from V and 6 bases from J; bases unmatched to any gene: 3. This CDR3 has 15 amino acids. CDR1 is SGHRS, CDR2 YFSETQ, per germline. In DNA form, the CDR3 reads TGCGCCAGCAGCTTGGGCCAGGGGGGTAATTCACCCCTCCACTTT. It translates to CASSLGQGGNSPLHF.